This TCR beta chain was identified during a study of cytomegalovirus exposure and HLA in healthy donors. The PCR ran on 60 Vbeta and 13 Jbeta primers. The assay was immunoSEQ multiplex PCR, and TCRdb's table has in-frame clones only and misses some. The table for this sample gives about 32,000 clones. This CDR3 region has 13 residues. With 10 bases removed from V and 6 bases from J, the gap between germline ends came to 13 bases. Looked up from germline, CDR1 is WNHNN and CDR2 is SYGVQD (reference sequence). A note on this clone: The antigen remains undetermined.

Whole-study results and caveats: Beyond CMV serostatus, there was no information to go on about immune exposure. A later look showed TCR association rates differing by HLA locus, highest for DRB1 and lowest for HLA-C.

The sequence was obtained from a female donor in good health and CMV-seronegative. V and J are TRBV10-1 and TRBJ1-6; D unclear. Sequences were obtained from PBMCs. CDR3 in amino acids: CATSRVINSPLHF. CDR3 nucleotides: TGCGCCACCAGCCGAGTTATTAATTCACCCCTCCACTTT.